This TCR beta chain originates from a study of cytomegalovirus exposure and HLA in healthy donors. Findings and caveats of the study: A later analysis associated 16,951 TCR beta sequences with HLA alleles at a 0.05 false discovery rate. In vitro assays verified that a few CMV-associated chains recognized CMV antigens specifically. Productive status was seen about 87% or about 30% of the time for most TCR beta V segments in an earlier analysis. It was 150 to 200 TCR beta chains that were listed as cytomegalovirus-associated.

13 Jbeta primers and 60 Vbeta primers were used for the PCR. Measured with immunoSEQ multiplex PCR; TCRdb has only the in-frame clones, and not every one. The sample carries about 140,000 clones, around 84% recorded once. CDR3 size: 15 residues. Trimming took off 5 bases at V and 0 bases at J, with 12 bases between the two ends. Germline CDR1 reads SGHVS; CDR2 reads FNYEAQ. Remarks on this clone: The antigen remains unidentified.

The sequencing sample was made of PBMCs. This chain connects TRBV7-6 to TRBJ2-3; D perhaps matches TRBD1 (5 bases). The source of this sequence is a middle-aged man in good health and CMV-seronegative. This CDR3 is CASSLQGASTDTQYF. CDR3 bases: TGTGCCAGCAGCCTCCAGGGCGCTAGCACAGATACGCAGTATTTT.